This T cell receptor beta chain appears in the sequencing data of a study of neurological immune-mediated disorders. The V gene's germline CDR1 is SGHAT and CDR2 FQNNGV. The CDR3 spans 15 residues. V lost 7 bases, J lost 9 bases, and 19 bases lay in between. Study observations and caveats: When grouped phylogenetically, the repertoires of 18 of the 34 multiple sclerosis patients fell together in one related-CDR3 cluster, which is a possible signature. Patients with HTLV-1-associated myelopathy had the highest level of TCR clonal expansion, whereas patients with multiple sclerosis had the lowest level, falling beneath the level found in healthy controls.

This clonotype was counted ten times or more. Its antigen is unknown. The unsorted libraries were produced from 2 million PBMCs held at -80 C. 5'RACE with 10-nucleotide random UMIs generated the cDNA. TCRdb recomputed calls from the 5' RACE reads with MiXCR, one row per CDR3 protein. The table records about 65,000 distinct CDR3 sequences, 3.5% to 4.5% of them present only once. Material for sequencing was PBMCs. This clonotype was sampled from a man aged 45-60 years with multiple sclerosis. The chain combines TRBV11-2 with TRBJ1-6; a weak D match, TRBD1 (5 bases). CDR3: CASTQGAGVGSPLHF. For the CDR3, the DNA is TGTGCCAGCACCCAAGGGGCCGGTGTCGGTTCACCCCTCCACTTT.